Here is one T cell receptor (beta chain) with its context. The antigen remains unidentified. The junction does not match germline at one end; this may be a read error. This record comes from a study of shared clonotypes between healthy human individuals. Looked up from germline, CDR1 is SEHNR and CDR2 is FQNEAQ (reference sequence). The CDR3 spans 12 residues. Adults of Caucasian background living in Nashville, Tennessee made up all donors. Findings and caveats of the study: Donor clonotype sharing was expected to depend on sequencing depth.

Sequenced by immunoSEQ multiplex PCR; TCRdb stores in-frame clones only, minus some. This table has approximately 2.5 million clones, 85% to 95% appearing once. This receptor was taken from a man aged 18 to 30 in good health. The sequenced material came from naive CD4+ T cells sorted from blood. Subset denoted: CD45RA+ positively selected. The J gene is TRBJ1-2, the V gene TRBV7-9, with 7 bases aligning to TRBD1. DNA of the CDR3: TGTGCCAGCCTCCTCCCCCGGGGACAGCGATACTTC. Protein product: CASLLPRGQRYF. Looking up the rest from reference TRBV7-9 and TRBJ1-2 gives the full variable domain: DTGVSQNPRHKITKRGQNVTFRCDPISEHNRLYWYRQTLGQGPEFLTYFQNEAQLEKSRLLSDRFSAERPKGSFSTLEIQRTEQGDSAMYLCASLLPRGQRYFGSGTRLTVV.